This T cell receptor (beta chain) was identified during a study of T cell responses to AZD1222 COVID-19 vaccine. Study outcomes and limitations: Repertoires were obtained solely post-peak T cell response. Spike-specific TCR repertoires showed rising breadth and depth after two AZD1222 doses. White British ancestry dominated among donors, who included more females, and clonal diversity was possibly underestimated.

The CDR3 runs to 12 residues. V dropped 2 bases and J dropped 11 bases, with 10 bases sitting between them. Repertoires were generated with immunoSEQ multiplex PCR, while TCRdb's copy carries only in-frame clones and drops some. The repertoire holds about 150,000 clones, approximately 91% seen once, with 5.5% to 8% in the top ten. Concerning this clone itself: Its antigen remains unidentified.

The sample in question was peripheral blood, obtained after recovery from COVID-19. The chain links TRBV12-3 or TRBV12-4 to TRBJ1-5; D possibly corresponds to TRBD1 (5 bases). The TCR originated in an adult who had recovered from COVID-19. CDR3 nucleotides: TGTGCCAGCAGTTTAAATCAGGGAACCCAGCATTTT. It translates to CASSLNQGTQHF.